This T cell receptor beta chain came from a study of blood T cell repertoires in COVID-19. Looking at the study overall: Italy, Spain and the United States were the sources of the convalescent and acute COVID-19 samples. Nucleic acid was either cDNA or gDNA, and it came from T cells, B-cell-depleted T cells, or PBMCs.

Trimming took 6 bases from V and 8 from J; bases not matched to a gene: 15. In germline, CDR1 is MNHNY, CDR2 SVGAGI (reference sequence). The CDR3 sequence is 16 residues long. Methods used by the authors: Scientists estimated how many nucleated cells there were by amplifying reference gene primers. Assay: immunoSEQ multiplex PCR; the TCRdb copy retains only in-frame clones and omits some. That table supplies the V and J calls and clone size; D and trimming were determined from the DNA. In the table there are about 150,000 clones, 80% to 85% of which are singletons. The gene calls are TRBV6-6 and TRBJ1-4; 7 bases align to TRBD1. The sample consisted of peripheral blood. The TCR originated in a man aged 18 to 30 with active or convalescent COVID-19. CDR3 in DNA: TGTGCCAGCAGGGACACGCTAACAGGGGCCGGGGAAAAACTGTTTTTT. Amino acid sequence: CASRDTLTGAGEKLFF.